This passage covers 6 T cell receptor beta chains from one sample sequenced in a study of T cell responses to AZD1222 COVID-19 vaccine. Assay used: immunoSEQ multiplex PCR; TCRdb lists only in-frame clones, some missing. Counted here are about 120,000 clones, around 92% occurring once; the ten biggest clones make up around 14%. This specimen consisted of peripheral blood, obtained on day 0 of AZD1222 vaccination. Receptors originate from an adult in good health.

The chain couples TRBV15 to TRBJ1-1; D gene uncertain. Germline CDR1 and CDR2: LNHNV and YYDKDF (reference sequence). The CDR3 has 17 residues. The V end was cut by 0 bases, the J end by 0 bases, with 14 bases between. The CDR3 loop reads CATSRDGRASMNTEAFF. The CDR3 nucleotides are TGTGCCACCAGCAGAGATGGGAGAGCGAGTATGAACACTGAAGCTTTCTTT.

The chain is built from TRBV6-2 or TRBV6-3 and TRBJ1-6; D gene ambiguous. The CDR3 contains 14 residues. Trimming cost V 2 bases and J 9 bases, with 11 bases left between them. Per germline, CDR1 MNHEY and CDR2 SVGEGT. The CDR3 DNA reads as TGTGCCAGCAGTTACCCGCAGTCTGGTTCACCCCTCCACTTT. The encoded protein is CASSYPQSGSPLHF.

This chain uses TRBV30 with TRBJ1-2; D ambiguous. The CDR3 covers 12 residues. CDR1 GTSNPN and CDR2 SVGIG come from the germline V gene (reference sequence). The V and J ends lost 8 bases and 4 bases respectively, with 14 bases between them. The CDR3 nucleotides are TGTGCCGGAATCACCGCCTCCTATGGCTACACCTTC. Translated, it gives CAGITASYGYTF.

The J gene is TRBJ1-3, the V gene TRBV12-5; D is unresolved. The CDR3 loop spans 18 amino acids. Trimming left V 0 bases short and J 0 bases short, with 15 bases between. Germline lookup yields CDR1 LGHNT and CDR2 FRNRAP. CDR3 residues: CASGLVRSGQSSGNTIYF. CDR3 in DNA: TGTGCTAGTGGTTTGGTACGTTCAGGTCAAAGCTCTGGAAACACCATATATTTT.

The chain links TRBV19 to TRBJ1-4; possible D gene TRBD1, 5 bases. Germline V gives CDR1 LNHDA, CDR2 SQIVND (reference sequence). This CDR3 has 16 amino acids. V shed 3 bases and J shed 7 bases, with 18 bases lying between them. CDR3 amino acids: CASSMAGGLDTEKLFF. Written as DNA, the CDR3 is TGTGCCAGTAGTATGGCGGGGGGGTTAGACACTGAAAAACTGTTTTTT.

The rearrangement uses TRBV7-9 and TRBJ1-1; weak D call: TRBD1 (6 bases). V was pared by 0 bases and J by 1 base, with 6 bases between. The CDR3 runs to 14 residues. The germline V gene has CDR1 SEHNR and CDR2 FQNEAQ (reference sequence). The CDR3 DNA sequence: TGTGCCAGCAGCTTAGCAGGGGGGAACACTGAAGCTTTCTTT. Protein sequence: CASSLAGGNTEAFF. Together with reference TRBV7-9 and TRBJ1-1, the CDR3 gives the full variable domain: DTGVSQNPRHKITKRGQNVTFRCDPISEHNRLYWYRQTLGQGPEFLTYFQNEAQLEKSRLLSDRFSAERPKGSFSTLEIQRTEQGDSAMYLCASSLAGGNTEAFFGQGTRLTVV.